This entry lists 9 T cell receptor beta chains sequenced from one sample in a study of Graves' ophthalmopathy and Graves' hyperthyroidism. The sequenced template was RNA, covering the TCR beta CDR3 region. The first-round RT-PCR employed HTBI primers together with the Qiagen OneStep RT-PCR kit. A multiplex PCR was then performed as the second round. TCRdb fed the multiplex PCR reads into MiXCR, producing one record per CDR3 protein. The table has 500,000 to 700,000 distinct CDR3 sequences, about 24% seen once. The sequenced material came from peripheral blood. The receptors were sampled from a woman aged 18-29 years with stable Graves' hyperthyroidism. Some clones in this sample may be carry-over from other donors' samples.

The table lists this clonotype with many counts. J is TRBJ2-5 and V is TRBV7-9; no clear D gene. V gave up 4 bases and J gave up 3 bases, with 6 bases separating them. Germline CDR1 and CDR2: SEHNR and FQNEAQ (reference sequence). The length of the CDR3 is 12 residues. CDR3: CASSSQKETQYF. The CDR3 nucleotides read TGTGCCAGCAGCTCCCAGAAAGAGACCCAGTACTTC.

This clonotype was seen repeatedly, ten times or more. The CDR3 region has the DNA TGTGCCAGCAGCTCACCTGGGACAGGGGGTTTGTTGGGGCCGGGAGAGACCCAGTACTTC. Its translation is CASSSPGTGGLLGPGETQYF. The J gene is TRBJ2-5, the V gene TRBV11-3; 11 bases map to TRBD1. Looked up from germline, CDR1 is SGHNT and CDR2 is YENEEA. CDR3 length: 20 amino acids. V was pared by 4 bases and J by 4 bases, with 20 bases of the junction left unmatched.

In this sample, this clonotype turned up many times. The V and J genes are TRBV5-6 and TRBJ1-1, with 11 positions matching TRBD1. The CDR3 spans 16 residues. Germline lookup yields CDR1 SGHDT and CDR2 YYEEEE. The V gene end was trimmed by 3 bases and the J gene end by 4 bases; junction bases not matched to a gene: 8. The CDR3 region is CASSYGTGGRGTEAFF. The CDR3 bases are TGTGCCAGCAGCTACGGGACAGGGGGACGGGGCACTGAAGCTTTCTTT.

The gene calls are TRBV2 and TRBJ2-2; D not resolved. Germline lookup yields CDR1 SNHLY and CDR2 FYNNEI. This CDR3 region has 15 residues. Trimming removed 8 bases from V and 1 base from J, with 14 bases in between. The CDR3 DNA sequence: TGTGCCAGCCGAGGATCGCCCCTGAACACCGGGGAGCTGTTTTTT. It translates to CASRGSPLNTGELFF.

This clonotype was found many times. The rearrangement uses TRBV20-1 and TRBJ2-5, with 12 bases fitting TRBD2. J lost 5 bases, V lost 5 bases, and 6 bases had no gene match. The CDR3 contains 14 residues. The V gene's germline CDR1 is DFQATT and CDR2 SNEGSKA (reference sequence). This chain's CDR3 is CSAHLAGGFETQYF. The CDR3 bases are TGCAGTGCTCATCTAGCGGGAGGGTTCGAGACCCAGTACTTC.

In regard to this clonotype: Relative to the germline gene, one junction end is altered; a read error may explain this. J is TRBJ2-5 and V is TRBV12-3 or TRBV12-4; D is possibly TRBD1 (5 bases). The CDR3 has 13 amino acids. CDR3 residues: CTSSYQGLETQYF. CDR3 DNA: TGTACCAGCAGTTACCAGGGTTTGGAGACCCAGTACTTC.

V is TRBV20-1 and J is TRBJ2-7; a weak D match, TRBD1 (6 bases). V was clipped by 6 bases and J by 2 bases, with 14 bases between them. CDR1 DFQATT and CDR2 SNEGSKA come from the germline V gene (reference sequence). The CDR3 runs 13 residues. The CDR3 protein is CSAKGVGAYEQYF. For the CDR3, the DNA is TGCAGTGCGAAGGGGGTCGGAGCCTACGAGCAGTACTTC.

This clonotype has ten or more counts. CDR3: CASSPPNRQGGVYGYTF. The CDR3 DNA sequence: TGTGCCAGCTCACCACCTAATCGACAGGGCGGAGTCTATGGCTACACCTTC. The gene calls are TRBV18 and TRBJ1-2; 7 bases match TRBD1. Trimming removed 0 bases from V and 4 bases from J; junction bases left unmatched: 11. CDR3 length: 17 residues. Per the germline V gene, CDR1 is KGHSH and CDR2 is LQKENI.

The gene calls are TRBV20-1 and TRBJ1-1, with a weak D call TRBD1 (5 bases). The germline gives CDR1 DFQATT, CDR2 SNEGSKA (reference sequence). Trimming removed 1 base from V and 4 bases from J, with 16 bases in between. This CDR3 is built from 15 residues. The CDR3 nucleotides read TGCAGTGCTAGAGCCCGGCCAGGGATGAGCACTGAAGCTTTCTTT. Its translation: CSARARPGMSTEAFF.